The following is a T cell receptor beta chain sequence with its context. Its antigen is currently unknown. This entry comes from a study of shared clonotypes between healthy human individuals. Study-wide results and caveats: About 5% was the fraction of naive CD4 clonotypes found shared across four donors.

Positively selected for CCR7, the CD45RO-negative cells used as naive CD8 cells excluded terminally differentiated effector memory CD45RA+ cells. Trimming took 5 bases from V and 13 from J, leaving 20 bases between them. The CDR3 loop spans 14 amino acids. Germline V lookup: CDR1 SGHVS, CDR2 FNYEAQ. Method: immunoSEQ multiplex PCR; TCRdb's copy keeps in-frame clones and lacks some. The sample consists of about 2.1 million clones, around 93% of them appearing once. The J gene is TRBJ2-2, the V gene TRBV7-6; either TRBD1 or TRBD2 may supply D (5 bases each). Source material: naive CD8+ T cells from PBMCs. This receptor was identified in a man aged 18 to 29 in good health. Some clones in this sample may be carry-over from other donors' samples. The CDR3 spells CASSPGTPVIGLFF. In DNA form, the CDR3 reads TGTGCCAGCAGCCCCGGGACCCCCGTGATTGGGCTGTTTTTT.